Listed below are T cell receptor beta chains from one sample, sequenced in a study of post-analysis software for immune sequencing data. TCRdb ran MiXCR on the PCR reads and lists one entry per CDR3 protein. The sample has hundreds of thousands of distinct CDR3 sequences, about 57% seen once. The sequencing input was blood. The receptor set was obtained from a girl aged 10 to 17 with multiple sclerosis. CDR3s include the opening cysteine and the closing phenylalanine or tryptophan. Each record gives: V gene, J gene, D gene, clone size, CDR3 DNA, CDR3 protein. The D gene is left open where the match is weak. Where a row states a size, it is once, few, many or the class of an expanded clone; other rows omit it.

>TRBV5-1|TRBJ1-2|TRBD1|.
TGCGCCAGCAGCTTGGCACCGGGACAGGGTTCTTCTGGCTACACCTTC
CASSLAPGQGSSGYTF
>TRBV3-1|TRBJ2-5|.|.
TGTGCCAGCAGCCAAGGGGGATCGGGCGAGACCCAGTACTTC
CASSQGGSGETQYF
>TRBV20-1|TRBJ2-1|.|.
TGCAGTGCTAGAGATGAGGGGAAGCCCATGGGTGAGCAGTTCTTC
CSARDEGKPMGEQFF
>TRBV28|TRBJ2-3|.|.
TGTGCCAGCGCAGTTAGCACAGATACGCAGTATTTT
CASAVSTDTQYF
>TRBV6-5|TRBJ2-7|.|.
TGTGCCAGCCAGGACCCAAACTCCTACGAGCAGTACTTC
CASQDPNSYEQYF
>TRBV20-1|TRBJ2-1|TRBD2|few
TGCAGTGCTCTAGCGGGAGGCTCCTACAATGAGCAGTTCTTC
CSALAGGSYNEQFF
>TRBV4-1|TRBJ2-1|TRBD2|.
TGCGCCAGCAGCACCCCGGGACTAGCGGGGTTGAATGAGCAGTTCTTC
CASSTPGLAGLNEQFF
>TRBV21-1|TRBJ2-7|.|.
TGTGCCAGCAGCAAAACTAAAGACTACGAGCAGTACTTC
CASSKTKDYEQYF
>TRBV9|TRBJ2-2|TRBD2|.
TGTGCCAGCAGCGTCTTGGCTAGCGGGGACACCGGGGAGCTGTTTTTT
CASSVLASGDTGELFF
>TRBV10-3|TRBJ2-5|TRBD1|.
TGTGCCATCAAGGCCCAGGGGGCGCAGGAGACCCAGTACTTC
CAIKAQGAQETQYF
>TRBV7-9|TRBJ1-2|.|.
TGTGCCAGCAGCGTTCCCAGGGGAGACTTCTATGGCTACACCTTC
CASSVPRGDFYGYTF
>TRBV29-1|TRBJ2-4|.|once
TGCAGCGTTGAACCCGGACTTAAGGTGGGGGAGCAGTACTTC
CSVEPGLKVGEQYF
>TRBV7-7|TRBJ2-5|.|.
TGTGCCAGCAGCGCCAAGCTCCGGGAGACCCAGTACTTC
CASSAKLRETQYF